This TCR beta chain emerged from a study of identical twins. Whole-study results and caveats: Conclusions came from cross-sectional statistical analysis, not from following the same donors. Out-of-frame alpha sequences common to twins were enriched for low generation probability. Analyses of zero insertions could be partly confounded by invariant MAIT and iNKT cells.

It was template switching that added a universal primer site, and there were unique molecular identifiers on the cDNA. Using its own MiXCR run on the 5' RACE reads, TCRdb lists one record per CDR3 protein. The sample lists some 1,700,000 distinct CDR3 sequences; about 32% were seen once. This CDR3 comprises 16 residues. Germline-derived CDR1 and CDR2 are MDHEN and SYDVKM. V was clipped by 1 base and J by 7 bases; unmatched bases: 4. To note about this clonotype: The antigen remains unidentified.

This TCR was sampled from a newborn girl in good health. The genes are TRBV28 and TRBJ2-7; 16 bases map to TRBD2. Material for sequencing was cord blood. As DNA, the CDR3 is TGTGCCAGCAGTTTATTGGGGACTAGCGGGAGGGATGAGCAGTACTTC. Protein sequence: CASSLLGTSGRDEQYF.